Reported below is one TCR beta chain. This entry is derived from a study of shared clonotypes between healthy human individuals. Some clones are missing from TCRdb's copy, which holds only in-frame ones; the method was immunoSEQ multiplex PCR. The sample lists roughly 700,000 clones, approximately 79% seen once, with roughly 1.7% in the top ten. The CDR3 is 14 residues long. V lost 5 bases and J lost 1; bases outside the gene matches: 4. In germline, CDR1 is SEHNR, CDR2 FQNEAQ (reference sequence). The specimen was memory CD4+ T cells sorted from blood. Subset given: CD45RA-negative fraction. This sequence originates from a woman aged 25 to 45 in good health. V is TRBV7-9 and J is TRBJ2-7; 8 bases agree with TRBD1. CDR3 in DNA: TGTGCCAGCAGCCACAACAGGGGGTCCTACGAGCAGTACTTC. Translation: CASSHNRGSYEQYF.